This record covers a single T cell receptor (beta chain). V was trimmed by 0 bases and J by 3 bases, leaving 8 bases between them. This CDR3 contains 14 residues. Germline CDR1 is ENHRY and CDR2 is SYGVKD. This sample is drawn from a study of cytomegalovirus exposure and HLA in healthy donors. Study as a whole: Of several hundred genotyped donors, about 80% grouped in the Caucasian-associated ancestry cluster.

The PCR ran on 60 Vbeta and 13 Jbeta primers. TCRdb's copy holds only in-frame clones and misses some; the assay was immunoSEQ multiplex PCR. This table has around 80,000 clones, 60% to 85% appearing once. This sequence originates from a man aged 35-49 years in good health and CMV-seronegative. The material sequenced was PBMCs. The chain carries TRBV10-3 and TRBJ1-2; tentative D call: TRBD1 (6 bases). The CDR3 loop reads CAISESGGYYGYTF. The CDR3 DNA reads TGTGCCATCAGTGAGTCAGGGGGTTACTATGGCTACACCTTC.